This record looks at one T cell receptor (beta chain) sequence and its context. Antigen unknown. A single base separates this from a much larger clone, so it may be a read error. A single record per CDR3 protein comes from TCRdb applying MiXCR to the multiplex PCR reads. This sample yields around 230,000 distinct CDR3 sequences, of which under 35% are seen a single time; 3% to 4.5% belongs to the top ten. The data were taken from a study of breast tumors, draining lymph nodes, adjacent tissues. Study observations and caveats: That most tumor T cells come from lymph nodes remained unproven. Most tumor T cells seemingly derive from lymph node, then expand in tumor. Luminal-like breast cancer showed significantly greater tumor-nontumor repertoire similarity than basal-like breast cancer did.

Looked up from germline, CDR1 is MNHEY and CDR2 is SVGAGI. This CDR3 region has 13 residues. Breast cancer patients provided tissue from their axillary draining lymph nodes. The gene calls are TRBV6-5 and TRBJ1-2; D is undetermined. Sequenced: axillary lymph node tissue. This receptor was obtained from a female donor with breast cancer. Some clones in this sample may be carry-over from other donors' samples. Here the CDR3 reads CTSSYSSGYGYTF. In DNA form, the CDR3 reads TGTACCAGCAGTTACTCCTCGGGATATGGCTACACCTTC.